The 8 T cell receptor beta chains given below trace back to one sample, sequenced in a study of molecular identifiers for immune sequencing clone quantification. One entry per CDR3 protein, called by TCRdb with MiXCR from the PCR reads. This sample has hundreds of thousands of distinct CDR3 sequences, with less than 30% found just once. The specimen sequenced was naive CD8+ T cells from blood, with Jurkat cell RNA spiked in. Subset here: FACS-sorted CD8+CD4-CCR7+CD45RA+ naive T cells. The source is a human donor in good health. Some libraries in this study had Jurkat cell RNA spiked in.

The chain joins TRBV7-9 to TRBJ1-5; no clear D. The germline V gene encodes CDR1 SEHNR and CDR2 FQNEAQ (reference sequence). Trimming took 11 bases from V and 9 from J, leaving 23 bases between them. The CDR3 has 14 residues. The CDR3 here is CARRSSGGHPPQHF. The CDR3 DNA is TGTGCCCGCCGCTCCTCCGGCGGCCATCCGCCCCAGCATTTT.

J is TRBJ2-7 and V is TRBV23-1; D not certain. TRBV23-1 is an ORF, and what it does is uncertain. V dropped 0 bases and J dropped 0 bases, with 9 bases sitting between them. The CDR3 totals 15 residues. DNA of the CDR3: TGCGCCAGCAGTCAATCGAAACAGTACTCCTACGAGCAGTACTTC. Translation: CASSQSKQYSYEQYF.

This clonotype came up many times. V usage is TRBV7-2 and J usage is TRBJ1-4; no clear D gene. Germline-derived CDR1 and CDR2 are SGHTA and FQGNSA. V was pared by 4 bases and J by 3 bases, with 6 bases between. This CDR3 region has 13 residues. The CDR3 here is CASSSPPNEKLFF. The CDR3 bases are TGTGCCAGCAGCTCCCCGCCTAATGAAAAACTGTTTTTT.

With respect to this clonotype: Given a much more abundant clone one base away, this may be a read error. The V gene is TRBV11-2, the J gene TRBJ2-3, with D unclear. Germline-derived CDR1 and CDR2 are SGHAT and FQNNGV. CDR3 length equals 16 residues. Trimming left V 5 bases short and J 2 bases short, with 17 bases between. The CDR3 protein is CASSISSTAYTDTQYF. In DNA, the CDR3 is TGTGCCAGCAGCATAAGTAGCACAGCCTACACAGATACGCAGTATTTT.

This clonotype came up many times. The chain links TRBV27 to TRBJ2-7; the D is unclear. Trimming cost V 2 bases and J 7 bases, with 15 bases left between them. Germline V gives CDR1 MNHEY, CDR2 SMNVEV (reference sequence). This CDR3 has 14 residues. The CDR3 nucleotides are TGTGCCAGCAGTTTAGATAACCGCCCTGGGGAGCAGTACTTC. The encoded protein is CASSLDNRPGEQYF.

On this clonotype itself: A much larger clone differs from this one at a single base, so this may be a read error. The genes are TRBV20-1 and TRBJ1-4; D is uncertain. The V end was cut by 3 bases, the J end by 0 bases, with 11 bases between. The CDR3 loop spans 15 amino acids. CDR1 and CDR2 (germline): DFQATT, SNEGSKA (reference sequence). The CDR3 nucleotides read TGCAGTGCTAGCTTCTGGGAGTCAACTAATGAAAAACTGTTTTTT. Its protein is CSASFWESTNEKLFF.

This clonotype was detected only once. Since a much larger clone is just one base distant, this may be a read error. The chain recombines TRBV28 with TRBJ1-5, with D possibly matching TRBD1 (5 bases). V was clipped by 6 bases and J by 5 bases, with 17 bases between them. CDR1 is MDHEN and CDR2 is SYDVKM in the germline V gene. This CDR3 has 15 residues. The CDR3 loop is CASSEGSGHDQPQHF. As DNA, the CDR3 is TGTGCCAGCAGCGAAGGGTCAGGGCACGATCAGCCCCAGCATTTT.

This clonotype was recorded many times. The CDR3 reads CASSFRGAINTEAFF. The CDR3 nucleotides are TGTGCCAGCAGTTTTCGCGGGGCGATCAACACTGAAGCTTTCTTT. The chain carries TRBV28 and TRBJ1-1, with D perhaps matching TRBD1 (5 bases). V was trimmed by 3 bases and J by 2 bases, leaving 13 bases between them. CDR3 length: 15 amino acids. Germline CDR1 and CDR2: MDHEN and SYDVKM.